This T cell receptor beta chain was observed in a study of cytomegalovirus exposure and HLA in healthy donors. Study results and limitations: Exclusion applied to some V segments, including TRBV6-2 and TRBV6-3, as they were indistinguishable.

Use of 60 Vbeta and 13 Jbeta primers characterized the PCR. The protocol was immunoSEQ multiplex PCR, while the TCRdb copy is restricted to in-frame clones and leaves out a portion. The sample has roughly 160,000 clones; roughly 83% are singletons. Per germline, CDR1 KGHSH and CDR2 LQKENI. The CDR3 loop spans 13 amino acids. About this clone: What it binds is not known. Compared with germline, one end of the junction differs, possibly owing to a read error.

This clonotype was obtained from a man in his thirties or forties in good health and CMV-seronegative. The genes are TRBV18 and TRBJ2-5, with D unresolved. Sequencing was performed on PBMCs. The CDR3 loop is CASSSPLEETQYF. The CDR3 coding sequence is TGTGCCAGCTCATCACCACTGGAAGAGACCCAGTACTTC.